Each of the 8 T cell receptor beta chains below was sequenced from the same sample in a study of radiotherapy plus CTLA-4 blockade in lung cancer. The data were produced by immunoSEQ multiplex PCR, yet TCRdb's version contains in-frame clones alone and is incomplete. Altogether tens of thousands of clones are present, 80% to 85% being singletons, with the ten largest covering more than 0.65%. This specimen was peripheral blood, taken from a patient treated with radiotherapy plus ipilimumab. The receptors shown here come from a human donor with non-small cell lung cancer who had stable disease on radiotherapy plus ipilimumab.

V gene TRBV7-2 combines with J gene TRBJ1-5; a weak D match, TRBD1 (6 bases). Looked up from germline, CDR1 is SGHTA and CDR2 is FQGNSA. The V and J ends lost 5 bases and 6 bases respectively, with 20 bases between them. The CDR3 runs 16 residues. In DNA form, the CDR3 reads TGTGCCAGCAGCCCCTCAGGGCAGGGGAGGACTCAGCCCCAGCATTTT. Amino acids: CASSPSGQGRTQPQHF.

V and J are TRBV28 and TRBJ1-2; D is unresolved. The ends were cut back, 5 bases at V and 4 bases at J, with 20 bases in the middle. Germline-derived CDR1 and CDR2 are MDHEN and SYDVKM. This CDR3 spans 16 amino acids. The chain's CDR3 is CASSASENLLIYGYTF. Written as DNA, the CDR3 is TGTGCCAGCAGTGCGTCGGAAAACTTATTAATCTATGGCTACACCTTC.

The chain carries TRBV7-7 and TRBJ2-7; D is uncertain. The DNA end is a closer match to TRBJ2-5, so the J assignment may be wrong. Germline loops: CDR1 SSHAT, CDR2 FNYEAQ (reference sequence). The CDR3 is 14 residues long. In DNA form, the CDR3 reads TGTGCCAGCAGCTTAGGAGCTCATGAAGAGACCCAGTACTTC. Amino acid sequence: CASSLGAHEETQYF.

The chain uses TRBV19 and TRBJ1-5; weak D call: TRBD1 (5 bases). Germline loops: CDR1 LNHDA, CDR2 SQIVND (reference sequence). V lost 4 bases and J 6 bases, leaving 10 bases between the germline ends. The CDR3 runs 13 residues. CDR3 DNA: TGTGCCAGTAGTAGTCAGGGTGCTCAGCCCCAGCATTTT. Translation: CASSSQGAQPQHF.

The chain recombines TRBV19 with TRBJ2-3, with no clear D. This CDR3 contains 12 residues. Trimming shortened V by 7 bases and J by 6 bases, and 11 bases separated the two germline ends. From germline, CDR1 is LNHDA and CDR2 SQIVND (reference sequence). CDR3 coding DNA: TGTGCCAGTACCCCCCCAGGTGATACGCAGTATTTT. Translated, it gives CASTPPGDTQYF.

In its sample, this clone was seen once. The same CDR3 is also encoded by other DNA sequences in this sample. The chain carries TRBV7-8 and TRBJ1-6, with 9 bases identical to TRBD1. The CDR3 runs to 16 residues. Trimming removed 3 bases from V and 6 bases from J; junction bases left unmatched: 6. The V gene's germline CDR1 is SGHVS and CDR2 FQNEAQ. The CDR3 here is CASSLSTGGSNSPLHF. The CDR3 region has the DNA TGTGCCAGCAGCTTGTCCACAGGGGGCTCTAATTCACCCCTCCACTTT.

The chain joins TRBV6-6 to TRBJ1-1; no reliable D call. This CDR3 has 13 residues. V dropped 6 bases and J dropped 7 bases, with 15 bases sitting between them. The V gene's germline CDR1 is MNHNY and CDR2 SVGAGI (reference sequence). CDR3 loop: CASRRSQVLEAFF. The CDR3 DNA reads as TGTGCCAGCAGGCGTTCCCAGGTCCTTGAAGCTTTCTTT.

The J gene is TRBJ2-1, the V gene TRBV6-1; TRBD1 matches at 7 bases. Germline CDR1 reads MNHNS; CDR2 reads SASEGT. The V gene end was trimmed by 5 bases and the J gene end by 7 bases; junction bases not matched to a gene: 2. The CDR3 runs to 12 residues. As DNA, the CDR3 is TGTGCCAGCAGTAAACAGGGGAATGAGCAGTTCTTC. It codes for CASSKQGNEQFF.